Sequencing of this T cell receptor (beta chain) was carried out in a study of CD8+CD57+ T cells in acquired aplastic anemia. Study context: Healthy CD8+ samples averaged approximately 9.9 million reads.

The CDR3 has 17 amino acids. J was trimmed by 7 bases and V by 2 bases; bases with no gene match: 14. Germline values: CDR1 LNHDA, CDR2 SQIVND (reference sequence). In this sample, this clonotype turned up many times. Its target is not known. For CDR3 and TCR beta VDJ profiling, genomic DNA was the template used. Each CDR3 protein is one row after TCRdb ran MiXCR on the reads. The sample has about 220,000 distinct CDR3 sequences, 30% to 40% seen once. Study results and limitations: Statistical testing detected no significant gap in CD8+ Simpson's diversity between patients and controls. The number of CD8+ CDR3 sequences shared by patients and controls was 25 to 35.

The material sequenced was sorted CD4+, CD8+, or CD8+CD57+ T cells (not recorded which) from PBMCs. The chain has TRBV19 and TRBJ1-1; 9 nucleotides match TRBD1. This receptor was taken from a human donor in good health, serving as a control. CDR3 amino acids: CASSIRIGQGMKIEAFF. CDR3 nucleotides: TGTGCCAGTAGTATACGCATCGGACAGGGGATGAAGATTGAAGCTTTCTTT.